The 22 T cell receptor beta chains given below trace back to one sample, sequenced in a study of blood T cell repertoires in COVID-19. The protocol was immunoSEQ multiplex PCR, while the TCRdb copy is restricted to in-frame clones and leaves out a portion. The profile shows under 13,000 clones, approximately 87% of them singletons. The sequencing input was peripheral blood. These TCRs come from a human donor in a cohort sampled during active COVID-19.

The rearrangement links TRBV19 to TRBJ1-2, with 9 bases that match TRBD1. V shed 4 bases and J 2 bases; nucleotides not matched to a gene: 5. The germline V gene has CDR1 LNHDA and CDR2 SQIVND (reference sequence). The CDR3 consists of 15 residues. CDR3 nucleotide sequence: TGTGCCAGTAGTACCCGGACAGGGGTCAACTATGGCTACACCTTC. Encoded protein: CASSTRTGVNYGYTF.

V usage is TRBV6-5 and J usage is TRBJ1-1; D gene uncertain. The V gene lost 6 bases and the J gene lost 0 bases, with 14 bases spanning the gap. Germline V gene sequence: CDR1 MNHEY, CDR2 SVGAGI. CDR3 length equals 15 residues. The CDR3: CASRSPGFMNTEAFF. CDR3 sequence (DNA): TGTGCCAGCAGGTCCCCCGGGTTCATGAACACTGAAGCTTTCTTT.

The gene calls are TRBV19 and TRBJ2-7, with D maybe TRBD1 (7 bases). The germline V gene encodes CDR1 LNHDA and CDR2 SQIVND (reference sequence). Trimming took 5 bases from V and 1 from J, leaving 18 bases between them. CDR3 size: 16 residues. Here the CDR3 DNA reads TGTGCCAGTAGTCCCCCGCCAGGGGGGCCTTCCTACGAGCAGTACTTC. Translation: CASSPPPGGPSYEQYF.

V usage is TRBV28 and J usage is TRBJ1-1; 9 positions agree with TRBD1. The trim removed 6 bases at V and 1 base at J, leaving 3 bases unmatched. The CDR3 sequence is 14 residues long. Looked up from germline, CDR1 is MDHEN and CDR2 is SYDVKM. The CDR3 spells CASRWGQGNTEAFF. DNA for the CDR3: TGTGCCAGCAGGTGGGGACAGGGGAACACTGAAGCTTTCTTT.

The rearrangement joins TRBV7-3 to TRBJ2-2, with D uncertain. Per the germline V gene, CDR1 is SGHTA and CDR2 is FQGTGA. V dropped 4 bases and J dropped 6 bases, with 6 bases sitting between them. This CDR3 has 12 amino acids. The CDR3 is CASSSLAGELFF. In DNA form, the CDR3 reads TGTGCCAGCAGCTCCCTCGCCGGGGAGCTGTTTTTT.

V usage is TRBV9 and J usage is TRBJ2-1, with TRBD2 identical over 12 bases. In germline, CDR1 is SGDLS, CDR2 YYNGEE. With 1 base clipped from V and 5 bases from J, the junction kept 7 bases outside the gene matches. The CDR3 loop spans 17 amino acids. This chain's CDR3 is CASSVNPLAGGNNEQFF. In DNA form, the CDR3 reads TGTGCCAGCAGCGTAAATCCCCTAGCGGGAGGGAACAATGAGCAGTTCTTC.

The CDR3 spells CASSAPGQINTEAFF. In nucleotides, the CDR3 is TGTGCCAGCAGCGCGCCGGGACAAATAAACACTGAAGCTTTCTTT. The chain uses TRBV7-9 and TRBJ1-1; possible D gene TRBD1, 6 bases. With 5 bases removed from V and 2 bases from J, the gap between germline ends came to 15 bases. The CDR3 covers 15 residues. Looked up from germline, CDR1 is SEHNR and CDR2 is FQNEAQ (reference sequence).

This sequence joins TRBV3-1 (or the pseudogene TRBV3-2) and TRBJ2-5; 7 nucleotides agree with TRBD1. CDR1 and CDR2 from the germline V gene are LGHDT and YNNKEL (reference sequence). This CDR3 region has 13 residues. The trim removed 5 bases at V and 6 bases at J, leaving 6 bases unmatched. For the CDR3, the DNA is TGTGCCAGCAGCGACAGGGCTTCGCAGACCCAGTACTTC. Encoded protein: CASSDRASQTQYF.

The chain carries TRBV4-2 and TRBJ2-7; 8 nucleotides match TRBD2. Germline values: CDR1 LGHNA, CDR2 YNFKEQ. V trimming: 1 base; J trimming: 1 base; junction bases outside the gene matches: 12. The CDR3 sequence is 18 residues long. CDR3 region: CASSQAGAGVSLSYEQYF. The CDR3 nucleotides are TGTGCCAGCAGCCAAGCGGGAGCGGGAGTCTCTCTTTCCTACGAGCAGTACTTC.

The rearrangement joins TRBV7-2 to TRBJ2-5; 7 nucleotides match TRBD2. Per germline, CDR1 SGHTA and CDR2 FQGNSA. The CDR3 has 13 residues. V lost 5 bases, J lost 5 bases, and 5 bases stayed unmatched. CDR3 sequence: CASSRSGGETQYF. The CDR3 region has the DNA TGTGCCAGCAGCCGTTCCGGGGGGGAGACCCAGTACTTC.

The chain joins TRBV5-1 to TRBJ1-6; D is unclear. The CDR3 runs 15 residues. In germline, CDR1 is SGHRS, CDR2 YFSETQ. V was cut by 1 base and J by 9 bases, with 14 bases left in between. The CDR3, as DNA: TGCGCCAGCAGCTTGTTGTACCTAGAGGGTTCACCCCTCCACTTT. Residues: CASSLLYLEGSPLHF. The complete variable domain, with remaining parts taken from reference TRBV5-1 and TRBJ1-6, reads KAGVTQTPRYLIKTRGQQVTLSCSPISGHRSVSWYQQTPGQGLQFLFEYFSETQRNKGNFPGRFSGRQFSNSRSEMNVSTLELGDSALYLCASSLLYLEGSPLHFGNGTRLTVT.

This clone was detected only a few times. The chain has TRBV18 and TRBJ1-4; D perhaps matches TRBD1 (5 bases). V shed 6 bases and J shed 8 bases, with 10 bases lying between them. This CDR3 region has 12 residues. The germline V gene has CDR1 KGHSH and CDR2 LQKENI. The chain's CDR3 is CASSAGREKLFF. The CDR3 DNA is TGTGCCAGCTCGGCAGGGCGGGAAAAACTGTTTTTT. The full variable domain, completed using reference TRBV18 and TRBJ1-4, is NAGVMQNPRHLVRRRGQEARLRCSPMKGHSHVYWYRQLPEEGLKFMVYLQKENIIDESGMPKERFSAEFPKEGPSILRIQQVVRGDSAAYFCASSAGREKLFFGSGTQLSVL.

The CDR3 loop is CASSIKSVAGTGELFF. The DNA for the CDR3 is TGTGCCAGTAGTATTAAATCTGTAGCTGGCACCGGGGAGCTGTTTTTT. The gene calls are TRBV19 and TRBJ2-2; D not resolved. The CDR3 extends over 16 amino acids. V lost 3 bases and J 4 bases, leaving 15 bases between the germline ends. Germline V gene sequence: CDR1 LNHDA, CDR2 SQIVND (reference sequence).

The genes are TRBV6-5 and TRBJ2-3; no firm D call. V lost 6 bases, J lost 8 bases, and 9 bases lay in between. The germline V gene encodes CDR1 MNHEY and CDR2 SVGAGI. The CDR3 runs to 11 residues. CDR3 amino acids: CASSAPGTQYF. CDR3 DNA sequence: TGTGCCAGCAGCGCACCGGGTACGCAGTATTTT.

The chain joins TRBV6-4 to TRBJ2-1; TRBD1 agrees at 9 bases. Trimming took 3 bases from V and 6 from J; bases not matched to a gene: 12. CDR1 and CDR2 from the germline V gene are MRHNA and SNTAGT. The CDR3 totals 17 residues. CDR3 protein: CASSERGVGTGFNEQFF. As DNA, the CDR3 is TGTGCCAGCAGTGAAAGGGGTGTCGGGACAGGGTTCAATGAGCAGTTCTTC.

V usage is TRBV5-1 and J usage is TRBJ1-2, with TRBD1 identical over 9 bases. CDR1 SGHRS and CDR2 YFSETQ come from the germline V gene. The CDR3 consists of 14 residues. V dropped 3 bases and J dropped 2; count of bases not matched to a gene: 2. The CDR3 is CASSSTGGNYGYTF. CDR3 DNA sequence: TGCGCCAGCAGCTCAACAGGGGGCAACTATGGCTACACCTTC. The variable domain in full, completed from reference TRBV5-1 and TRBJ1-2, reads KAGVTQTPRYLIKTRGQQVTLSCSPISGHRSVSWYQQTPGQGLQFLFEYFSETQRNKGNFPGRFSGRQFSNSRSEMNVSTLELGDSALYLCASSSTGGNYGYTFGSGTRLTVV.

This chain connects TRBV7-6 to TRBJ2-2; D not certain. CDR3 size: 18 residues. Per germline, CDR1 SGHVS and CDR2 FNYEAQ. Deletions cut 5 bases from V and 6 bases from J, with 25 bases between. In nucleotides, the CDR3 is TGTGCCAGCAGCCCGAGAACCAGTGTGGAACGTCTAGCCGGGGAGCTGTTTTTT. It yields the protein CASSPRTSVERLAGELFF.

The chain uses TRBV19 and TRBJ2-1; D possibly corresponds to TRBD2 (7 bases). V was cut by 10 bases and J by 6 bases, with 22 bases left in between. Looked up from germline, CDR1 is LNHDA and CDR2 is SQIVND (reference sequence). The CDR3 is 15 residues long. The CDR3 is CATETQGGGVNEQFF. The CDR3 DNA is TGTGCCACGGAGACCCAAGGGGGGGGCGTCAATGAGCAGTTCTTC.

The chain couples TRBV5-1 to TRBJ1-1, with TRBD1 identical over 8 bases. Unmatched junction bases numbered 10, after V lost 2 bases and J lost 4 bases. This CDR3 is 16 amino acids long. Looked up from germline, CDR1 is SGHRS and CDR2 is YFSETQ. The CDR3 protein is CASSFGQGVSGTEAFF. Here the CDR3 DNA reads TGCGCCAGCAGCTTCGGACAGGGAGTTTCTGGCACTGAAGCTTTCTTT.

This rearrangement joins TRBV9 to TRBJ2-3; 7 bases align to TRBD2. The germline V gene has CDR1 SGDLS and CDR2 YYNGEE. V shed 3 bases, J shed 6 bases, and the junction held 4 bases outside the gene matches. CDR3 size: 13 residues. CDR3 coding DNA: TGTGCCAGCAGCGGGTTACTAGCGGATACGCAGTATTTT. Translation gives CASSGLLADTQYF.

This clone was seen only a few times. V is TRBV19 and J is TRBJ2-1; 7 nucleotides match TRBD2. This CDR3 region has 16 residues. The junction had 10 bases not matched to a gene; V was cut back by 1 base and J by 7 bases. Germline CDR1 is LNHDA and CDR2 is SQIVND (reference sequence). CDR3 sequence: CASSIAGTTGTNEQFF. The CDR3 DNA follows: TGTGCCAGTAGTATAGCGGGGACTACCGGAACGAATGAGCAGTTCTTC. Based on the CDR3 plus reference TRBV19 and TRBJ2-1, the full variable domain is DGGITQSPKYLFRKEGQNVTLSCEQNLNHDAMYWYRQDPGQGLRLIYYSQIVNDFQKGDIAEGYSVSREKKESFPLTVTSAQKNPTAFYLCASSIAGTTGTNEQFFGPGTRLTVL.

The gene calls are TRBV30 and TRBJ1-5, with D possibly matching TRBD1 (5 bases). The CDR3 consists of 15 residues. V lost 0 bases to trimming and J lost 0 bases, with 9 bases between them. The germline V gene encodes CDR1 GTSNPN and CDR2 SVGIG (reference sequence). This chain's CDR3 is CAWSVHRFSNQPQHF. DNA of the CDR3: TGTGCCTGGAGTGTACACAGGTTTAGCAATCAGCCCCAGCATTTT.